This is a list of T cell receptor beta chains from one sample in a study of OX40 agonist ivuxolimab in advanced cancers. Sequencing was performed with immunoSEQ multiplex PCR; in TCRdb, only in-frame clones are kept and a portion is missing. The sample lists about 79,000 clones, 88% seen once, with about 4% in the top ten. Sequences were derived from CD4+ or CD8+ T cells sorted from blood, sampled in a trial of the OX40 agonist ivuxolimab. Receptors were obtained from an adult with an advanced solid tumor such as melanoma, head and neck, liver or kidney cancer. Both conserved end residues are trimmed from each CDR3.

v_gene: TRBV18
len: 14
CDR3aa: ASSPRQGASYNEQF

v_gene: TRBV6-5
len: 12
CDR3aa: ASSMTGAGNTIY

v_gene: TRBV21-1
len: 12
CDR3aa: ASSKRDRGYEQY

v_gene: TRBV5-1
len: 14
CDR3aa: ASSRGQGVFGTEAF

v_gene: TRBV10-1
len: 12
CDR3aa: ASRSDRRAGELF

v_gene: TRBV15
len: 14
CDR3aa: ATSRERGRLDQPQH

v_gene: TRBV7-6
len: 15
CDR3aa: ASSSLDRGHHTGELF

v_gene: TRBV5-5
len: 12
CDR3aa: ASSKLADSYEQY

v_gene: TRBV15
len: 14
CDR3aa: ATSRAGLAGGDEQF

v_gene: TRBV6-6
len: 13
CDR3aa: ASRRDLNSNQPQH

v_gene: TRBV5-1
len: 11
CDR3aa: ASSTTRNTEAF

v_gene: TRBV28
len: 11
CDR3aa: ASSPPPNTEAF

v_gene: TRBV27
len: 12
CDR3aa: ASSPESFNQPQH

v_gene: TRBV11-3
len: 14
CDR3aa: ASSLEAGSGKYEQY

v_gene: TRBV7-9
len: 12
CDR3aa: ASSSGQGLEKLF

v_gene: TRBV5-1
len: 15
CDR3aa: ASSLDPRQSFNEKLF

v_gene: TRBV19
len: 11
CDR3aa: ASSPQLLSTQY

v_gene: TRBV6-1
len: 13
CDR3aa: ASSEFGGLSYEQY

v_gene: TRBV28
len: 11
CDR3aa: ASSLGGTYGYT

v_gene: TRBV29-1
len: 11
CDR3aa: SVGDRAGNEQY

v_gene: TRBV7-9
len: 14
CDR3aa: ASSLDRLLSYNEQF

v_gene: TRBV7-7
len: 14
CDR3aa: ASSLQSGTSGETQY

v_gene: TRBV4-1
len: 12
CDR3aa: ASSQFPRDTEAF

v_gene: TRBV15
len: 13
CDR3aa: ATSRGDITGNTIY

v_gene: TRBV5-4
len: 12
CDR3aa: ASSSGTRFDEQY

v_gene: TRBV5-1
len: 12
CDR3aa: ASSFHQGYTEAF

v_gene: TRBV5-8
len: 9
CDR3aa: ASSLRMKQF

v_gene: TRBV2
len: 10
CDR3aa: ASSERDSPLH

v_gene: TRBV2
len: 12
CDR3aa: ASSSRRDSAEAF

v_gene: TRBV18
len: 13
CDR3aa: ASSPGQLSGNTIY

v_gene: TRBV10-2
len: 15
CDR3aa: ASSPELAVGLSYEQY

v_gene: TRBV7-9
len: 13
CDR3aa: ASSRTGQPSYEQY

v_gene: TRBV28
len: 14
CDR3aa: ASSRAPGLGNQPQH

v_gene: TRBV30
len: 12
CDR3aa: AWKASGSADTQY

v_gene: TRBV19
len: 11
CDR3aa: ASSDRYTDTQY

v_gene: TRBV6-1
len: 9
CDR3aa: ASCQGRVAF

v_gene: TRBV6-1
len: 12
CDR3aa: ASSDPGQGYEQY

v_gene: TRBV2
len: 11
CDR3aa: ASSATRNTEAF

v_gene: TRBV7-2
len: 13
CDR3aa: ASSLNGVSGTEAF

v_gene: TRBV6-6
len: 12
CDR3aa: ASRLGQGPETQY

v_gene: TRBV19
len: 9
CDR3aa: ATGTATEQF

v_gene: TRBV11-2
len: 11
CDR3aa: ASSLAPAETQY

v_gene: TRBV6-1
len: 11
CDR3aa: ASSNNEDQPQH

v_gene: TRBV29-1
len: 10
CDR3aa: SVAGQATEAF

v_gene: TRBV7-9
len: 12
CDR3aa: ASSFGTAGDEQY

v_gene: TRBV5-1
len: 13
CDR3aa: ASSQQGALSYEQY

v_gene: TRBV11-2
len: 10
CDR3aa: ASSRDRAMQF

v_gene: TRBV10-3
len: 11
CDR3aa: AISGLGADTQY

v_gene: TRBV19
len: 13
CDR3aa: ASSIGQGRGEKLF

v_gene: TRBV11-2
len: 13
CDR3aa: ASSSWGTFTYEQY

v_gene: TRBV18
len: 16
CDR3aa: ASSPPVAGGRGPYEQY

v_gene: TRBV11-1
len: 12
CDR3aa: ASSFDTSSYEQY

v_gene: TRBV5-1
len: 13
CDR3aa: ASSSGLAGVGELF

v_gene: TRBV7-3
len: 14
CDR3aa: AGRGASGQPGDEQY